Below, 23 T cell receptor beta chains from the same sample are listed, as sequenced in a study of cytomegalovirus exposure and HLA in healthy donors. Researchers ran the PCR with 60 Vbeta and 13 Jbeta primers. Data came from immunoSEQ multiplex PCR; TCRdb stores just in-frame clones and leaves some out. The data show under 200,000 clones, around 85% seen once. The sequenced sample was PBMCs. The receptors originated from a human donor in good health.

CDR3 sequence: CASSWTVGSDTQYF. The CDR3 DNA follows: TGCGCCAGCAGCTGGACTGTAGGGTCCGATACGCAGTATTTT. The chain carries TRBV4-3 and TRBJ2-3, with a possible D match to TRBD2 (5 bases). The V end was cut by 5 bases, the J end by 6 bases, with 15 bases between. CDR1 and CDR2 from the germline V gene are LGHNA and YSLEER. This CDR3 spans 14 amino acids.

This sequence joins TRBV10-3 and TRBJ1-2; perhaps TRBD1 as D (5 bases). V was cut by 4 bases and J by 3 bases, with 9 bases left in between. Germline V lookup: CDR1 ENHRY, CDR2 SYGVKD. This CDR3 comprises 13 residues. DNA for the CDR3: TGTGCCATCAGTGTGGGAGGGGACTATGGCTACACCTTC. Translated: CAISVGGDYGYTF.

This CDR3 is CARMTGVGEKLFF. CDR3 in DNA: TGTGCCAGGATGACAGGGGTTGGGGAAAAACTGTTTTTT. The genes are TRBV21-1 and TRBJ1-4; TRBD1, as called in the table, went unchecked against the DNA. TRBV21-1 is a recognized pseudogene. This CDR3 has 13 amino acids.

This clone was detected a few times. The V call is TRBV19, the J call TRBJ1-4; 7 bases are shared with TRBD1. The CDR3 covers 15 residues. Germline CDR1 LNHDA, CDR2 SQIVND (reference sequence). V shed 3 bases, J shed 2 bases, and the junction held 3 bases outside the gene matches. The CDR3 nucleotides are TGTGCCAGTAGTATCGACAGGGCGACTAATGAAAAACTGTTTTTT. It yields the protein CASSIDRATNEKLFF.

V usage is TRBV18 and J usage is TRBJ1-5; D perhaps matches TRBD1 (5 bases). The V end lost 5 bases, the J end lost 3 bases, and 8 bases lay between the germline ends. The CDR3 has 13 amino acids. Germline CDR1 and CDR2: KGHSH and LQKENI. The CDR3 sequence is CASSTGPNQPQHF. The CDR3 DNA reads as TGTGCCAGCTCAACAGGTCCCAATCAGCCCCAGCATTTT.

The rearrangement uses TRBV10-1 and TRBJ2-3; 9 nucleotides match TRBD2. Germline V gives CDR1 WNHNN, CDR2 SYGVQD (reference sequence). Losses at the gene ends were 1 base for V and 2 bases for J; bases not matched to a gene: 7. The CDR3 runs 17 residues. The CDR3 sequence: CASSEFVAGAVTDTQYF. The CDR3 nucleotides are TGCGCCAGCAGTGAGTTTGTAGCGGGGGCCGTCACAGATACGCAGTATTTT.

The chain couples TRBV7-8 to TRBJ1-3, with D hard to call. CDR1 SGHVS and CDR2 FQNEAQ come from the germline V gene. Trimming removed 2 bases at V and 0 bases at J, with 8 bases between. CDR3 length equals 15 residues. The CDR3 nucleotides read TGTGCCAGCAGCTTAACAGAGCTCTCTGGAAACACCATATATTTT. This encodes CASSLTELSGNTIYF.

The chain carries TRBV19 and TRBJ2-2, with D perhaps TRBD1 (5 bases). V was pared by 7 bases and J by 5 bases, with 14 bases between. The CDR3 is made up of 14 amino acids. Germline loops: CDR1 LNHDA, CDR2 SQIVND (reference sequence). CDR3 sequence: CASTGQRPTGELFF. DNA for the CDR3: TGTGCCAGTACCGGACAACGTCCAACCGGGGAGCTGTTTTTT.

The genes are TRBV7-2 and TRBJ1-6; a possible D gene is TRBD1 (5 bases). This CDR3 is 16 amino acids long. CDR1 and CDR2 (germline): SGHTA, FQGNSA. Trimming stripped 1 base from V and 0 bases from J, with 7 bases between. The CDR3 is CASSLGQSSYNSPLHF. The CDR3 DNA sequence: TGTGCCAGCAGCTTAGGACAGAGCTCCTATAATTCACCCCTCCACTTT.

This chain uses TRBV6-4 with TRBJ2-3; a weak D match, TRBD1 (5 bases). V was shortened by 3 bases and J by 5 bases, with 12 bases between the two germline ends. The germline CDR1 and CDR2 sequences are MRHNA and SNTAGT. There are 14 residues in the CDR3. CDR3 protein: CASSEGPGKDTQYF. CDR3 DNA: TGTGCCAGCAGTGAGGGGCCTGGGAAAGATACGCAGTATTTT.

This clone has only a few counts. The chain joins TRBV4-3 to TRBJ2-7, with TRBD2 matching over 8 bases. The J segment lost 7 bases and the V segment lost 4 bases, leaving 6 bases of the junction unmatched. The CDR3 totals 13 residues. Germline V gene data show CDR1 as LGHNA and CDR2 as YSLEER. CDR3 amino acids: CASSPGGLREQYF. The CDR3 region has the DNA TGCGCCAGCAGCCCGGGGGGGCTGAGGGAGCAGTACTTC.

Details on this clone: The sample holds other DNA sequences that translate to the same CDR3. The CDR3 nucleotides read TGTGCCACCAGCAGAGCGGGGAGGTGGAAACTGTTTTTT. Amino acids: CATSRAGRWKLFF. This chain connects TRBV15 to TRBJ1-4; D is ambiguous. The ends were cut back, 1 base at V and 11 bases at J, with 11 bases in the middle. The CDR3 runs to 13 residues. CDR1 is LNHNV and CDR2 is YYDKDF in the germline V gene (reference sequence).

The chain employs TRBV2 and TRBJ2-3, with TRBD2 matching 8 bases. Germline trimming cut 0 bases from V and 7 bases from J; bases unmatched to any gene: 18. CDR3 length: 19 residues. CDR1 and CDR2 (germline): SNHLY, FYNNEI. For the CDR3, the DNA is TGTGCCAGCAGTGAAGCCGACGCGGTTTTCGGGGGGGCTGGAAATACGCAGTATTTT. Translated, it gives CASSEADAVFGGAGNTQYF.

The rearrangement joins TRBV5-1 to TRBJ2-1; 15 positions agree with TRBD2. The CDR3 is 16 residues long. Germline V gene data show CDR1 as SGHRS and CDR2 as YFSETQ. V lost 4 bases to trimming and J lost 9 bases; unmatched junction nucleotides: 8. The CDR3 loop is CASSTWTSGGAVEQFF. The DNA for the CDR3 is TGCGCCAGCAGCACCTGGACTAGCGGGGGGGCCGTTGAGCAGTTCTTC.

The genes are TRBV7-2 and TRBJ1-2; 9 nucleotides match TRBD1. Germline loops: CDR1 SGHTA, CDR2 FQGNSA. The CDR3 length is 14 residues. V shed 5 bases and J 6 bases; nucleotides not matched to a gene: 7. Here the CDR3 DNA reads TGTGCCAGCAGCGGACGGCGACAGGGGGATGGCTACACCTTC. It yields the protein CASSGRRQGDGYTF.

The rearrangement links TRBV19 to TRBJ2-7; 8 nucleotides align to TRBD1. Germline loops: CDR1 LNHDA, CDR2 SQIVND (reference sequence). The CDR3 loop spans 15 amino acids. V trimming: 5 bases; J trimming: 3 bases; junction bases outside the gene matches: 9. This chain's CDR3 is CASSSSGQGGYEQYF. The CDR3 nucleotides read TGTGCCAGTAGTTCCTCCGGACAGGGAGGCTACGAGCAGTACTTC.

There are a few counts of this clone. CDR3 bases: TGCGCCAGCAGACCAACCGACAGATACACTGAAGCTTTCTTT. This codes for CASRPTDRYTEAFF. The chain uses TRBV5-1 and TRBJ1-1; D is perhaps TRBD1 (5 bases). Per germline, CDR1 SGHRS and CDR2 YFSETQ. The CDR3 length is 14 residues. V dropped 5 bases and J dropped 3 bases, with 14 bases sitting between them.

The table lists this clone with a count of one. The rearrangement joins TRBV7-5 to TRBJ2-1; the DNA was not compared with TRBD2, the D call given in the table. TRBV7-5 is a documented pseudogene. This CDR3 region has 12 residues. The CDR3 DNA reads as TGTGCCCGTGCGGGGGGTACCAATGAGCAGTTCTTC. It translates to CARAGGTNEQFF.

The chain carries TRBV7-9 and TRBJ1-5; 9 bases fit TRBD1. Per germline, CDR1 SEHNR and CDR2 FQNEAQ (reference sequence). Unmatched junction bases numbered 2, after V lost 3 bases and J lost 11 bases. The CDR3 sequence is 12 residues long. CDR3 sequence reads: CASSLGTGTQHF. In DNA form, the CDR3 reads TGTGCCAGCAGCTTGGGGACAGGGACCCAGCATTTT.

This clone was counted once. V is TRBV12-5 and J is TRBJ2-7; 11 bases are shared with TRBD1. The length of the CDR3 is 15 residues. From germline, CDR1 is LGHNT and CDR2 FRNRAP. The trim removed 1 base at V and 3 bases at J, leaving 2 bases unmatched. This CDR3 reads CASGLADRGLYEQYF. The CDR3 nucleotides read TGTGCTAGTGGTTTGGCGGACAGGGGGCTCTACGAGCAGTACTTC.

This chain connects TRBV11-2 to TRBJ1-2; a weak D match, TRBD1 (6 bases). The CDR3 is 14 amino acids. Trimming stripped 2 bases from V and 2 bases from J, with 9 bases between. Germline V gene data show CDR1 as SGHAT and CDR2 as FQNNGV. The CDR3 reads CASSLNTGNYGYTF. CDR3 DNA: TGTGCCAGCAGCTTAAATACAGGGAACTATGGCTACACCTTC.

The V gene is TRBV13, the J gene TRBJ1-6; possible D gene TRBD1, 6 bases. The CDR3 runs 14 residues. The germline gives CDR1 PRHDT, CDR2 FYEKMQ (reference sequence). Trimming took off 5 bases at V and 10 bases at J, with 15 bases between the two ends. The CDR3 nucleotides are TGTGCCAGCAGCAACAGGGCTGAAAGGTCACCCCTCCACTTT. Its protein product is CASSNRAERSPLHF.

V gene TRBV11-3 combines with J gene TRBJ2-5; possibly TRBD2 for D (6 bases). Trimming stripped 1 base from V and 2 bases from J, with 20 bases between. This CDR3 has 18 residues. Germline V gives CDR1 SGHNT, CDR2 YENEEA. In DNA, the CDR3 is TGTGCCAGCAGCTTAGTTGTGGACTACTACCAGATACAAGAGACCCAGTACTTC. Protein sequence: CASSLVVDYYQIQETQYF.